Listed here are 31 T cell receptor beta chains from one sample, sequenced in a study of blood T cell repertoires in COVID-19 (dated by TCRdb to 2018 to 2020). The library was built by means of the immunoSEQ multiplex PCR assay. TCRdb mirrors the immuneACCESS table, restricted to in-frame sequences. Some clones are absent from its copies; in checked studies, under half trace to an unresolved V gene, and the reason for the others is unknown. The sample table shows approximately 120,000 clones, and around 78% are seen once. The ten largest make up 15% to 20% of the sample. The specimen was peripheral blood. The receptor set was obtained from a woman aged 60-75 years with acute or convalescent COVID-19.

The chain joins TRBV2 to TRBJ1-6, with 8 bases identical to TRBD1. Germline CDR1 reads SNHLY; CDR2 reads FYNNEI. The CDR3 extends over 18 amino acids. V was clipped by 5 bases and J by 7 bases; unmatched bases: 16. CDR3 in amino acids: CASSFRIPLTGDNSPLHF. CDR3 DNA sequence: TGTGCCAGCAGTTTCCGTATTCCTTTGACAGGGGACAATTCACCCCTCCACTTT.

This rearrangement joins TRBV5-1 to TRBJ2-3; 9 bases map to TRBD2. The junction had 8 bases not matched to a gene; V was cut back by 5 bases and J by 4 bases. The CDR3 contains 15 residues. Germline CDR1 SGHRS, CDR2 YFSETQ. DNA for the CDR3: TGCGCCAGCAGATGGACTAGCGCGACTCCAGATACGCAGTATTTT. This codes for CASRWTSATPDTQYF.

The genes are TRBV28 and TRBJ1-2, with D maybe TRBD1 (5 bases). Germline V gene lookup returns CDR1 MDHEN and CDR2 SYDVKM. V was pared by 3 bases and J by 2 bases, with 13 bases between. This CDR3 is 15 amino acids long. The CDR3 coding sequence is TGTGCCAGCAGTTTGGGCGGGACCGGGAACTATGGCTACACCTTC. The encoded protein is CASSLGGTGNYGYTF.

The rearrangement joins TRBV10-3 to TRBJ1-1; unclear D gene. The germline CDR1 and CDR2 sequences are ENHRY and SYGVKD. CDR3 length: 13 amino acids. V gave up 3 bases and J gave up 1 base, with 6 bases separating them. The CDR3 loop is CAISETPNTEAFF. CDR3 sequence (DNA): TGTGCCATCAGTGAAACACCGAACACTGAAGCTTTCTTT.

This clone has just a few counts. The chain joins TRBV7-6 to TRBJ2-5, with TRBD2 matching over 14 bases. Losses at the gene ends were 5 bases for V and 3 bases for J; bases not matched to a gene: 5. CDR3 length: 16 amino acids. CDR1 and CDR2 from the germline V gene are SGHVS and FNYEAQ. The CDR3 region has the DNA TGTGCCAGCAGCCCCGGGACTAGCGGGGGAAAAGAGACCCAGTACTTC. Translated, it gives CASSPGTSGGKETQYF. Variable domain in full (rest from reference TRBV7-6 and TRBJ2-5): GAGVSQSPRYKVTKRGQDVALRCDPISGHVSLYWYRQALGQGPEFLTYFNYEAQQDKSGLPNDRFSAERPEGSISTLTIQRTEQRDSAMYRCASSPGTSGGKETQYFGPGTRLLVL.

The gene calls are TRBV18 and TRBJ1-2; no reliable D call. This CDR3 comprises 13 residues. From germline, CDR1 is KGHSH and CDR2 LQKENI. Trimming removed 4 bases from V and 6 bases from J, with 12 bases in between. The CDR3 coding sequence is TGTGCCAGCTCACAGAGCTCAGAGGATGGCTACACCTTC. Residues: CASSQSSEDGYTF.

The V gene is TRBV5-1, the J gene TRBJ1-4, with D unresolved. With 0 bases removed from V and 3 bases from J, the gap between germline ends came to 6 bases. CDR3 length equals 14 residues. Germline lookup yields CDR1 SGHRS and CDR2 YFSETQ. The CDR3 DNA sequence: TGCGCCAGCAGCTTGGGCGTGGCTAATGAAAAACTGTTTTTT. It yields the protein CASSLGVANEKLFF. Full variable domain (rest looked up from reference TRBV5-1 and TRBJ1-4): KAGVTQTPRYLIKTRGQQVTLSCSPISGHRSVSWYQQTPGQGLQFLFEYFSETQRNKGNFPGRFSGRQFSNSRSEMNVSTLELGDSALYLCASSLGVANEKLFFGSGTQLSVL.

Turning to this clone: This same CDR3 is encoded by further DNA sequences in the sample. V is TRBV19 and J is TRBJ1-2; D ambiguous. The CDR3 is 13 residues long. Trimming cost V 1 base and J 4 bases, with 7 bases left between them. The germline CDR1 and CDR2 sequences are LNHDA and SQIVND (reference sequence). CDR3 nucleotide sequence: TGTGCCAGTAGTATAGGACGAGGCTATGGCTACACCTTC. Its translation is CASSIGRGYGYTF.

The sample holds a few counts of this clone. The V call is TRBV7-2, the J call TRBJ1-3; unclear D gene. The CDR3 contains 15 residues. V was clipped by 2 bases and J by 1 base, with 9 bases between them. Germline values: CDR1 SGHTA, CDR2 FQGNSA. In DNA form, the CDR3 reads TGTGCCAGCAGCTTATATGGGGAGTCTGGAAACACCATATATTTT. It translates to CASSLYGESGNTIYF.

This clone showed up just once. CDR3 bases: TGTGCCAGTCAGGGCCCCTCTGGAAACACCATATATTTT. It encodes CASQGPSGNTIYF. The J gene is TRBJ1-3, the V gene TRBV7-9, with D possibly TRBD1 on 5 matching bases. Germline assignment: CDR1 SEHNR and CDR2 FQNEAQ (reference sequence). V gave up 9 bases and J gave up 0 bases, with 9 bases separating them. The CDR3 totals 13 residues.

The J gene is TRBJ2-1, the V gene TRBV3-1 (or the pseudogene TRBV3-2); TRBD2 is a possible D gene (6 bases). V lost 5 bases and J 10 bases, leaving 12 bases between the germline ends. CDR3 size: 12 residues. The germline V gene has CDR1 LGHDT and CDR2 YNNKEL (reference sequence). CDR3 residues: CASSGSGGEQFF. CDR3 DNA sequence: TGTGCCAGCAGCGGTAGCGGCGGGGAGCAGTTCTTC.

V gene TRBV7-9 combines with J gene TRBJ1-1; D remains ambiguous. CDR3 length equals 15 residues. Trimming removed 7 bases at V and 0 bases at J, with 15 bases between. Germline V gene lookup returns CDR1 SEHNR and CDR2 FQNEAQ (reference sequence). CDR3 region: CASNSGRTMNTEAFF. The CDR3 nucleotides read TGTGCCAGCAATTCCGGGAGGACTATGAACACTGAAGCTTTCTTT.

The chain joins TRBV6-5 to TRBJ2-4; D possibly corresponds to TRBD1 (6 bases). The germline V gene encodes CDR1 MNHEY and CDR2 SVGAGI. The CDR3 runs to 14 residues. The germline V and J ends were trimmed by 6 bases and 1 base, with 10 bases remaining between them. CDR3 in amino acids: CASSSQGAKNIQYF. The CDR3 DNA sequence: TGTGCCAGCAGCTCTCAGGGGGCCAAAAACATTCAGTACTTC.

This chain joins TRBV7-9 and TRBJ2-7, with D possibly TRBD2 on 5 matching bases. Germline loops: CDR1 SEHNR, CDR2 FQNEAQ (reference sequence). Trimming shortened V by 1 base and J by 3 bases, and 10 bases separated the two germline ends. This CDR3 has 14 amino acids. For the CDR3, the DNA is TGTGCCAGCAGCTTAGGGACTGTGGGCTACGAGCAGTACTTC. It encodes CASSLGTVGYEQYF.

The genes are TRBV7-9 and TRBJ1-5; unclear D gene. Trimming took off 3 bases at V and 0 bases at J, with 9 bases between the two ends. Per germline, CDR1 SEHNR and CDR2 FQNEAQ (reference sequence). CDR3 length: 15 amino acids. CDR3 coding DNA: TGTGCCAGCAGCTTTTCCGCGAATAGCAATCAGCCCCAGCATTTT. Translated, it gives CASSFSANSNQPQHF.

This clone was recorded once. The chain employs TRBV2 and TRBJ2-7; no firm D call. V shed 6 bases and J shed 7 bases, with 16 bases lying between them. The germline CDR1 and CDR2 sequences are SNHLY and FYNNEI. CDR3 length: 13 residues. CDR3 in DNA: TGTGCCAGCAGCTCTGGCCCTGGCAGAGAGCAGTACTTC. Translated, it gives CASSSGPGREQYF.

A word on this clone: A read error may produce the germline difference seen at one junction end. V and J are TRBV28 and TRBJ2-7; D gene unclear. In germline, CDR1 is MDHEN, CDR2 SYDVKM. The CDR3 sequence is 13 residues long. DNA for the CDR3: TGTGCCAGCACTTTACGGAGCTCCTACGAGCAGTACTTC. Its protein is CASTLRSSYEQYF.

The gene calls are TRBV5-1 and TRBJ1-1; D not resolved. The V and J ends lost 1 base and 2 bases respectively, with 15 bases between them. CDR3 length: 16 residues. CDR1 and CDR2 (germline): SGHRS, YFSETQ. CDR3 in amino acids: CASSLTARSPNTEAFF. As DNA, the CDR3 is TGCGCCAGCAGCTTGACAGCCCGAAGTCCTAACACTGAAGCTTTCTTT.

The CDR3 DNA sequence: TGTGCCAGCAGCCAAGTAGCCGGACAGGGTGGATACGAGCAGTACTTC. It translates to CASSQVAGQGGYEQYF. The chain carries TRBV4-2 and TRBJ2-7; TRBD1 matches at 8 bases. CDR1 and CDR2 (germline): LGHNA, YNFKEQ. The V and J ends lost 1 base and 4 bases, in that order; junction bases with no gene match: 9. The CDR3 loop spans 16 amino acids.

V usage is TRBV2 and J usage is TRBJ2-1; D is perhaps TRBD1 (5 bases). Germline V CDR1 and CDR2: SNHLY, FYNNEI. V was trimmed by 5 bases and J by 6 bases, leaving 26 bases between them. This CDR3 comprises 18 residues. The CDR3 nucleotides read TGTGCCAGCAGTCCCTCAGACCAGCCAGGGCTCCGGGTCAATGAGCAGTTCTTC. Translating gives CASSPSDQPGLRVNEQFF. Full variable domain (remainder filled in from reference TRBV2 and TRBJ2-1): EPEVTQTPSHQVTQMGQEVILRCVPISNHLYFYWYRQILGQKVEFLVSFYNNEISEKSEIFDDQFSVERPDGSNFTLKIRSTKLEDSAMYFCASSPSDQPGLRVNEQFFGPGTRLTVL.

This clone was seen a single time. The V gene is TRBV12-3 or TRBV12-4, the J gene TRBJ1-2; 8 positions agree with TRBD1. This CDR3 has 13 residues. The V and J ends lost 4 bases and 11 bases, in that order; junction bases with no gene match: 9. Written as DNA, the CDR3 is TGTGCCAGCAGTTGGACAGGGCTGCCCGGGTACACCTTC. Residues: CASSWTGLPGYTF.

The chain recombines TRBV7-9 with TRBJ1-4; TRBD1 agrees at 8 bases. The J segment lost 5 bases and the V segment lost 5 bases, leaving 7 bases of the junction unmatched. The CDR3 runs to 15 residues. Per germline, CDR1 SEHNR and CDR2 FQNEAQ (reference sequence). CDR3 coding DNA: TGTGCCAGCAGCACAACCGGGACAGGAAATGAAAAACTGTTTTTT. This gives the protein CASSTTGTGNEKLFF.

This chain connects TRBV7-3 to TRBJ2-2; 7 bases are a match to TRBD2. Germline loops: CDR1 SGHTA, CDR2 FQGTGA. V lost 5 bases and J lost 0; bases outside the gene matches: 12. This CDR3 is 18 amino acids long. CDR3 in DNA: TGTGCCAGCAGCCGCGATAGCGGGCTAATGACGAACACCGGGGAGCTGTTTTTT. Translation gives CASSRDSGLMTNTGELFF.

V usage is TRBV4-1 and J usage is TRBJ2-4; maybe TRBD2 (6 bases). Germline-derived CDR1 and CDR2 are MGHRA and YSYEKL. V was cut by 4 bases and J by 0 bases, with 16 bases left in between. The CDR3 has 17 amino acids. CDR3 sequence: CASSRTGVGKAKNIQYF. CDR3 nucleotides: TGCGCCAGCAGCCGTACGGGGGTCGGGAAAGCCAAAAACATTCAGTACTTC.

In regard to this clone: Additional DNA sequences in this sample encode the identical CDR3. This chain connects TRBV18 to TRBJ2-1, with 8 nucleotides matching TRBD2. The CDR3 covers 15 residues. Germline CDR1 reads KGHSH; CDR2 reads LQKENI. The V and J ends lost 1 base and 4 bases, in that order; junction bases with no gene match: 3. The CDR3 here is CASSPRLAGYNEQFF. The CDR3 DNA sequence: TGTGCCAGCTCACCACGGCTAGCGGGTTACAATGAGCAGTTCTTC.

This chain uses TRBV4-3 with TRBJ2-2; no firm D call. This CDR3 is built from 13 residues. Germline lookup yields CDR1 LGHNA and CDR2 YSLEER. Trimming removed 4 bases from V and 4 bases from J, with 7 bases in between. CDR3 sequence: CASSPQITGELFF. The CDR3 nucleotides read TGCGCCAGCAGCCCACAAATCACCGGGGAGCTGTTTTTT.

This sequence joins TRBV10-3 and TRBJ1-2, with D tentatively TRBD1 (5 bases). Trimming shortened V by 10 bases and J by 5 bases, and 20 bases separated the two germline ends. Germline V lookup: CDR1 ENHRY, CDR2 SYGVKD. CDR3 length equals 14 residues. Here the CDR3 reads CATTRDPGGYGYTF. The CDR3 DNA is TGTGCCACCACCCGGGACCCCGGAGGGTATGGCTACACCTTC.

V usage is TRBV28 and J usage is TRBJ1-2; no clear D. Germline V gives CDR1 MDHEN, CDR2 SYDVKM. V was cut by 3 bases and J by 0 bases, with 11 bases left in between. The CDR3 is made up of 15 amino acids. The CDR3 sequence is CASSFPGYANYGYTF. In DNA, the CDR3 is TGTGCCAGCAGTTTTCCGGGATACGCTAACTATGGCTACACCTTC.

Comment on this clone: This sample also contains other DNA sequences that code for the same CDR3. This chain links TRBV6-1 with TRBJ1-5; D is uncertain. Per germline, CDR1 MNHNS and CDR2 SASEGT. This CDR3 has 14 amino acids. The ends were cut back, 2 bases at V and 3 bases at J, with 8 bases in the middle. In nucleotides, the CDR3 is TGTGCCAGCAGTGAATTGGACTCCAATCAGCCCCAGCATTTT. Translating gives CASSELDSNQPQHF.

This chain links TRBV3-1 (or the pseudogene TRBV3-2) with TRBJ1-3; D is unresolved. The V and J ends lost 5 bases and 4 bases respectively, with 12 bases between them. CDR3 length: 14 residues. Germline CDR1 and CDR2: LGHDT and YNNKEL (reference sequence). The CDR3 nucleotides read TGTGCCAGCAGCGCTCGAGGGCACGGAAACACCATATATTTT. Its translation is CASSARGHGNTIYF.

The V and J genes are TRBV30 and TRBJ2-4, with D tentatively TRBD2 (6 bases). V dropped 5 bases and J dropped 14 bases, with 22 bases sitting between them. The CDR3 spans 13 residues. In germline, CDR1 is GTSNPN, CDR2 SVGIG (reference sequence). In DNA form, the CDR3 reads TGTGCCTGGGGGCAATACCAGACTAGTCACAAGTACTTC. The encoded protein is CAWGQYQTSHKYF.